These 27 T cell receptor beta chains share one sample of origin, sequenced in a study of metastatic and nonmetastatic thyroid tumors. TCRdb redid the clone calls on the PCR reads using MiXCR. The sample includes some 15,000 clones, roughly an eighth of them seen just once. Ahead of thyroid surgery, no patient had received treatment of any kind. Sequenced input: tumor tissue. The receptors shown here come from a female donor with papillary thyroid cancer or a benign thyroid nodule (not recorded which). Some clones in this sample may be carry-over from other donors' samples.

The J gene is TRBJ1-6, the V gene TRBV19; D is uncertain. The germline V and J ends were trimmed by 7 bases and 5 bases, with 6 bases remaining between them. Germline loops: CDR1 LNHDA, CDR2 SQIVND (reference sequence). The CDR3 is made up of 12 amino acids. CDR3: CASTRNNSPLHF. The CDR3 DNA reads as TGTGCCAGTACCAGGAATAATTCACCCCTCCACTTT. The full variable domain, completed using reference TRBV19 and TRBJ1-6, is DGGITQSPKYLFRKEGQNVTLSCEQNLNHDAMYWYRQDPGQGLRLIYYSQIVNDFQKGDIAEGYSVSREKKESFPLTVTSAQKNPTAFYLCASTRNNSPLHFGNGTRLTVT.

This clone was counted between two and nine times. This chain joins TRBV12-3 or TRBV12-4 and TRBJ2-7; TRBD2 matches 7 bases. The CDR3 runs to 11 residues. The V segment lost 7 bases and the J segment 5 bases; nucleotides outside the gene matches: 2. The CDR3 reads CASNRGDEQYF. The CDR3 DNA reads as TGTGCCAGCAACCGGGGGGACGAGCAGTACTTC.

In its sample, this clone was seen many times. The chain joins TRBV18 to TRBJ1-3, with D tentatively TRBD1 (6 bases). Germline loops: CDR1 KGHSH, CDR2 LQKENI. V lost 3 bases and J 0 bases, leaving 12 bases between the germline ends. This CDR3 spans 16 amino acids. The CDR3 sequence is CASSPMGQSSGNTIYF. CDR3 nucleotide sequence: TGTGCCAGCTCACCCATGGGACAAAGCTCTGGAAACACCATATATTTT.

This chain links TRBV6-2 or TRBV6-3 with TRBJ2-1, with D possibly being TRBD2 (5 bases). Germline V gene sequence: CDR1 MNHEY, CDR2 SVGEGT. Trimming took off 0 bases at V and 6 bases at J, with 9 bases between the two ends. The CDR3 covers 14 residues. The CDR3 region has the DNA TGTGCCAGCAGTTACTCACTAGGGATCAATGAGCAGTTCTTC. Its protein product is CASSYSLGINEQFF.

J is TRBJ2-1 and V is TRBV27; 11 bases are a match to TRBD2. CDR3 size: 16 residues. Germline values: CDR1 MNHEY, CDR2 SMNVEV (reference sequence). The junction had 8 bases not matched to a gene; V was cut back by 5 bases and J by 5 bases. As DNA, the CDR3 is TGTGCCAGCAGTCCACGCGGGACTAGCGGTCACAATGAGCAGTTCTTC. It yields the protein CASSPRGTSGHNEQFF.

This clone has at least ten counts. V and J are TRBV3-1 and TRBJ2-3, with no clear D. This CDR3 has 13 amino acids. CDR1 LGHDT and CDR2 YNNKEL come from the germline V gene (reference sequence). Trimming shortened V by 1 base and J by 9 bases, and 11 bases separated the two germline ends. The CDR3 DNA reads as TGTGCCAGCAGCCAAGTTGAGCATGGGACGCAGTATTTT. Translated: CASSQVEHGTQYF.

The chain links TRBV5-1 to TRBJ2-7; D remains unclear. This CDR3 has 14 residues. Trimming removed 0 bases from V and 4 bases from J, with 11 bases in between. Germline CDR1 is SGHRS and CDR2 is YFSETQ. The CDR3 sequence: CASSLGLSLYEQYF. In nucleotides, the CDR3 is TGCGCCAGCAGCTTGGGGCTATCGTTGTACGAGCAGTACTTC.

This clone has a count of ten or more. The chain links TRBV2 to TRBJ2-1; tentatively, D is TRBD1 or TRBD2 (5 bases each). Trimming pared 7 bases from V and 7 bases from J, leaving 14 bases between. Per germline, CDR1 SNHLY and CDR2 FYNNEI. This CDR3 spans 13 amino acids. CDR3: CASTGRSGNEQFF. The CDR3 DNA is TGTGCCAGCACGGGACGATCAGGTAATGAGCAGTTCTTC.

By proportion, this clone is medium-sized. J is TRBJ1-6 and V is TRBV3-1, with D uncertain. The CDR3 extends over 12 amino acids. V lost 1 base and J 10 bases, leaving 5 bases between the germline ends. Germline V gene data show CDR1 as LGHDT and CDR2 as YNNKEL (reference sequence). The CDR3 nucleotides read TGTGCCAGCAGCCAAGCTACCTCACCCCTCCACTTT. Translating it yields CASSQATSPLHF.

This clone was seen ten or more times. V gene TRBV4-1 combines with J gene TRBJ2-4, with D possibly matching TRBD1 (5 bases). Germline V gives CDR1 MGHRA, CDR2 YSYEKL. V was clipped by 0 bases and J by 7 bases, with 19 bases between them. The CDR3 consists of 17 residues. The CDR3 region has the DNA TGCGCCAGCAGCCAAGATTATAGGCAGGGCTTAAGTAACATTCAGTACTTC. Amino acids: CASSQDYRQGLSNIQYF.

This clone was counted at least ten times. The chain couples TRBV20-1 to TRBJ1-5; a possible D gene is TRBD1 (5 bases). Trimming left V 1 base short and J 7 bases short, with 17 bases between. CDR1 is DFQATT, CDR2 SNEGSKA, per germline (reference sequence). This CDR3 comprises 15 residues. CDR3 sequence (DNA): TGCAGTGCTAGAGTGGAGGCAGGGTGGGGGCAGCCCCAGCATTTT. It is translated as CSARVEAGWGQPQHF.

The rearrangement joins TRBV19 to TRBJ1-1; possible D gene TRBD1, 6 bases. This CDR3 region has 15 residues. Germline V gene lookup returns CDR1 LNHDA and CDR2 SQIVND (reference sequence). Deletions cut 3 bases from V and 0 bases from J, with 11 bases between. The CDR3, as DNA: TGTGCCAGTAGTATTACAGGGATAATGAACACTGAAGCTTTCTTT. Its protein product is CASSITGIMNTEAFF.

As to this clone: A read error may explain this, as a much larger clone is one base away. The V gene is TRBV20-1, the J gene TRBJ2-5; D call uncertain. Germline CDR1 DFQATT, CDR2 SNEGSKA (reference sequence). Trimming cost V 2 bases and J 7 bases, with 8 bases left between them. The CDR3 has 11 residues. Written as DNA, the CDR3 is TGCAGTGCTAGACATACGAGGACCCAGTACTTC. It codes for CSARHTRTQYF.

This clone was detected many times. The J gene is TRBJ2-7, the V gene TRBV6-5; 8 bases agree with TRBD2. CDR3 length: 17 amino acids. Germline assignment: CDR1 MNHEY and CDR2 SVGAGI. The trim removed 2 bases at V and 4 bases at J, leaving 13 bases unmatched. CDR3 sequence: CASSYAPFGSGTYEQYF. CDR3 nucleotides: TGTGCCAGCAGTTACGCCCCTTTTGGTAGCGGGACGTACGAGCAGTACTTC.

This clone has at least ten counts. The chain uses TRBV15 and TRBJ2-1, with 7 positions matching TRBD2. The germline V gene encodes CDR1 LNHNV and CDR2 YYDKDF (reference sequence). There are 14 residues in the CDR3. V lost 3 bases to trimming and J lost 7 bases; unmatched junction nucleotides: 6. CDR3 coding DNA: TGTGCCACCAGCAGGACTAGCATCCCAAATGAGCAGTTCTTC. Protein product: CATSRTSIPNEQFF.

This clone was counted many times. This chain connects TRBV11-2 to TRBJ1-5, with D possibly being TRBD1 (6 bases). CDR3 length: 16 amino acids. V shed 3 bases and J shed 3 bases, with 15 bases lying between them. CDR1 and CDR2 from the germline V gene are SGHAT and FQNNGV. DNA for the CDR3: TGTGCCAGCAGCTTCCGACAGGCGAAGAACAATCAGCCCCAGCATTTT. It is translated as CASSFRQAKNNQPQHF.

This clone was found a few times. The CDR3: CASSYSGTGNEQYF. As DNA, the CDR3 is TGTGCCAGCAGTTACTCCGGGACAGGGAACGAGCAGTACTTC. The genes are TRBV6-5 and TRBJ2-7, with TRBD1 matching over 9 bases. Germline assignment: CDR1 MNHEY and CDR2 SVGAGI. V was pared by 0 bases and J by 5 bases, with 2 bases of the junction left unmatched. The CDR3 sequence is 14 residues long.

This clone was seen many times. The genes are TRBV9 and TRBJ1-2; D is undetermined. V lost 4 bases, J lost 4 bases, and 20 bases lay in between. The CDR3 runs 16 residues. Looked up from germline, CDR1 is SGDLS and CDR2 is YYNGEE. The CDR3 is CASSLNPGEAFYGYTF. The CDR3 bases are TGTGCCAGCAGCCTCAACCCAGGAGAAGCTTTCTATGGCTACACCTTC.

This clone is categorized as medium-sized. This CDR3 is CASSLTGESQYF. The CDR3 DNA reads as TGTGCCAGCAGCTTAACTGGAGAATCGCAGTATTTT. J is TRBJ2-3 and V is TRBV11-2; D is undetermined. This CDR3 is built from 12 residues. V lost 2 bases and J lost 10, with 10 bases in between. Germline V lookup: CDR1 SGHAT, CDR2 FQNNGV.

This clone has ten or more counts. J is TRBJ2-3 and V is TRBV19; no definite D call. There are 14 residues in the CDR3. V lost 4 bases and J lost 6, with 14 bases in between. Germline CDR1 reads LNHDA; CDR2 reads SQIVND (reference sequence). The CDR3, as DNA: TGTGCCAGTAGTAAGGCGGCCGTCGGGGATACGCAGTATTTT. Its translation is CASSKAAVGDTQYF.

This clone is classed as medium-sized. The CDR3 sequence: CASSPGVLRGGETQYF. For the CDR3, the DNA is TGCGCCAGCAGCCCGGGGGTCTTGAGGGGGGGAGAGACCCAGTACTTC. The rearrangement uses TRBV4-1 and TRBJ2-5, with a weak D call TRBD2 (7 bases). The V and J ends lost 4 bases and 4 bases respectively, with 19 bases between them. CDR3 size: 16 residues. The V gene's germline CDR1 is MGHRA and CDR2 YSYEKL.

There are many counts of this clone. This rearrangement joins TRBV7-2 to TRBJ2-5; no clear D gene. The CDR3 length is 12 residues. Between the trimmed V and J ends, which lost 4 bases and 1 base, there was a span of 4 bases. Germline V gene lookup returns CDR1 SGHTA and CDR2 FQGNSA. CDR3 sequence reads: CASSSAQETQYF. The CDR3, as DNA: TGTGCCAGCAGCTCGGCCCAAGAGACCCAGTACTTC. Using reference TRBV7-2 and TRBJ2-5 for the parts outside the CDR3, the full variable domain is GAGVSQSPSNKVTEKGKDVELRCDPISGHTALYWYRQSLGQGLEFLIYFQGNSAPDKSGLPSDRFSAERTGGSVSTLTIQRTQQEDSAVYLCASSSAQETQYFGPGTRLLVL.

This clone occurred many times. The J gene is TRBJ2-3, the V gene TRBV12-3 or TRBV12-4, with D possibly TRBD2 on 6 matching bases. Trimming shortened V by 8 bases and J by 3 bases, and 15 bases separated the two germline ends. CDR3 length: 14 residues. DNA for the CDR3: TGTGCCAGCGGGGGGATAAGGGTGACAGATACGCAGTATTTT. It encodes CASGGIRVTDTQYF.

This clone showed up just a few times. V gene TRBV6-5 combines with J gene TRBJ1-1; D is uncertain. This CDR3 is built from 13 residues. V gave up 0 bases and J gave up 4 bases, with 6 bases separating them. From germline, CDR1 is MNHEY and CDR2 SVGAGI. The CDR3 bases are TGTGCCAGCAGTTACTCGATGCCCACTGAAGCTTTCTTT. This sequence encodes CASSYSMPTEAFF.

Many counts were recorded for this clone. V is TRBV18 and J is TRBJ2-3; TRBD1 matches 9 bases. Germline assignment: CDR1 KGHSH and CDR2 LQKENI. V shed 6 bases and J 4 bases; nucleotides not matched to a gene: 8. There are 15 residues in the CDR3. CDR3 coding DNA: TGTGCCAGCTCCCCCGGGACAGGGATCGCAGATACGCAGTATTTT. Residues: CASSPGTGIADTQYF.

The genes are TRBV30 and TRBJ1-5, with D possibly TRBD1 on 5 matching bases. The CDR3 spans 16 residues. Trimming pared 1 base from V and 4 bases from J, leaving 17 bases between. Per the germline V gene, CDR1 is GTSNPN and CDR2 is SVGIG (reference sequence). CDR3: CAWSGGTGTANQPQHF. DNA for the CDR3: TGTGCCTGGAGTGGGGGGACCGGGACGGCAAATCAGCCCCAGCATTTT.

This clone was recorded a few times. The chain combines TRBV6-1 with TRBJ1-4, with D maybe TRBD1 (5 bases). Trimming shortened V by 7 bases and J by 7 bases, and 16 bases separated the two germline ends. The germline V gene encodes CDR1 MNHNS and CDR2 SASEGT. The CDR3 loop spans 14 amino acids. The CDR3 is CASMPGGEFEKLFF. The CDR3, as DNA: TGTGCCAGCATGCCGGGAGGGGAGTTTGAAAAACTGTTTTTT.